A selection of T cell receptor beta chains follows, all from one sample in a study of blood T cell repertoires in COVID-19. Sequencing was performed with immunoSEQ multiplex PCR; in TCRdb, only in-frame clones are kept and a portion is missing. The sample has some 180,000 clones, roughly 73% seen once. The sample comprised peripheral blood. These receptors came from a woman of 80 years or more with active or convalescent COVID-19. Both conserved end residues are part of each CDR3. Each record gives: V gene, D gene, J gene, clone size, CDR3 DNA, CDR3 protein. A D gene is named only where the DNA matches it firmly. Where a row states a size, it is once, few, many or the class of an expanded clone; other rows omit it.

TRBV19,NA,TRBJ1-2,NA,TGTGCCAGTAGTATGTTTGAGTATGGCTACACCTTC,CASSMFEYGYTF
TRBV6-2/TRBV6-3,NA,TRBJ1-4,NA,TGTGCCAGCAGTCCGGGACTCGAGAAAGCAACTAATGAAAAACTGTTTTTT,CASSPGLEKATNEKLFF
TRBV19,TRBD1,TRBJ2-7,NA,TGTGCCATTCGACCGGACAGGGGGAAAAGTTACGAGCAGTACTTC,CAIRPDRGKSYEQYF
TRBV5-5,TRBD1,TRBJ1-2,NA,TGTGCCAGCAGCTTCGGGACAGCTGGCTACACCTTC,CASSFGTAGYTF
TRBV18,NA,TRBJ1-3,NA,TGTGCCAGCTCACCTCCCAGCGTCGATGGAAACACCATATATTTT,CASSPPSVDGNTIYF
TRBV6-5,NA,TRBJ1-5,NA,TGTGCCAGCTGTTTCCAGGCCAATCAGCCCCAGCATTTT,CASCFQANQPQHF
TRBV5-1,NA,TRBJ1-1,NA,TGCGCCAGCAGCCCGGTACAGGTCATGAACACTGAAGCTTTCTTT,CASSPVQVMNTEAFF
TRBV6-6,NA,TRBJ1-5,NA,TGTGCCAGCAGTTTAACTCCCGGGCCCCAGCATTTT,CASSLTPGPQHF
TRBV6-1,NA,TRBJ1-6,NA,TGTGCCAGCAGTGACTGGGACATGGCCATGGGTTCACCCCTCCACTTT,CASSDWDMAMGSPLHF
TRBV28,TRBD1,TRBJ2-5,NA,TGTGCCAGCAGTTCCCGGGACAGCTTAGAAGAGACCCAGTACTTC,CASSSRDSLEETQYF
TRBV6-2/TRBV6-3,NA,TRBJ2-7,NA,TGTGCCAGCAGTTACTCCCGGGAAGGGATGGTGGATTACGAGCAGTACTTC,CASSYSREGMVDYEQYF
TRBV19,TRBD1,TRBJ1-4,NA,TGTGCCAGTCACCCGGGACAGATGCATGAAAAACTGTTTTTT,CASHPGQMHEKLFF
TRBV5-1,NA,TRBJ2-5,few,TGCGCCAGCAGCTTTACGGGAAAGGAGACCCAGTACTTC,CASSFTGKETQYF
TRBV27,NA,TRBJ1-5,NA,TGTGCCAGCAGTTCGCTAGGAATATATAGCAATCAGCCCCAGCATTTT,CASSSLGIYSNQPQHF
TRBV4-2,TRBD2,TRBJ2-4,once,TGTGCCAGCAGCCAAGGTCCCAGCGGGGGCCTAGGGAACATTCAGTACTTC,CASSQGPSGGLGNIQYF
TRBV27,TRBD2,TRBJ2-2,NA,TGTGCCAGCAGGAGGACCGGGACTAGCGGGTTCGGGGAGCTGTTTTTT,CASRRTGTSGFGELFF
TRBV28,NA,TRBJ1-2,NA,TGTGCCAGCGGACTTACCTATGGCTACACCTTC,CASGLTYGYTF
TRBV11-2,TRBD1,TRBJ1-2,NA,TGTGCCAGCAGCCCGGGACAGGGCACCTATGGCTACACCTTC,CASSPGQGTYGYTF
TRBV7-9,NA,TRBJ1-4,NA,TGTGCCAGCAGCGACTCGGCAACTAATGAAAAACTGTTTTTT,CASSDSATNEKLFF
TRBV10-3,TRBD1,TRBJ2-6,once,TGTGCCATCAGTCCGGGACAGGGAAACTCTGGGGCCAACGTCCTGACTTTC,CAISPGQGNSGANVLTF
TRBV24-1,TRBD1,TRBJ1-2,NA,TGTGCCACCAGTGATTGGACAGGGGGCAGCGGGTATGGCTACACCTTC,CATSDWTGGSGYGYTF
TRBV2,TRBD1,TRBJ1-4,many,TGTGCCAGCAGCGGGGACAGGGGTGATGAAAAACTGTTTTTT,CASSGDRGDEKLFF